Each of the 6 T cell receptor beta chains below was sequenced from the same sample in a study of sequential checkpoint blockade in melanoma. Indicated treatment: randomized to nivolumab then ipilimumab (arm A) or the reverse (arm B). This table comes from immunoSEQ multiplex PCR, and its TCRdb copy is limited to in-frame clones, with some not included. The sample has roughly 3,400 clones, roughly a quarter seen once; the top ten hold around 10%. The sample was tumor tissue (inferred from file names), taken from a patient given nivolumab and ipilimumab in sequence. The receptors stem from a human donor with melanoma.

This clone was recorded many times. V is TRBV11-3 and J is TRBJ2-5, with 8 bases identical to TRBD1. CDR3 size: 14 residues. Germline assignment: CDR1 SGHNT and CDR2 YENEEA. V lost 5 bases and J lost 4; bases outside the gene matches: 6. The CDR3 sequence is CASSPRTGTETQYF. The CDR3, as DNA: TGTGCCAGCAGCCCCAGGACAGGGACAGAGACCCAGTACTTC. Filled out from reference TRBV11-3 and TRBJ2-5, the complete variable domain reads EAGVVQSPRYKIIEKKQPVAFWCNPISGHNTLYWYLQNLGQGPELLIRYENEEAVDDSQLPKDRFSAERLKGVDSTLKIQPAELGDSAVYLCASSPRTGTETQYFGPGTRLLVL.

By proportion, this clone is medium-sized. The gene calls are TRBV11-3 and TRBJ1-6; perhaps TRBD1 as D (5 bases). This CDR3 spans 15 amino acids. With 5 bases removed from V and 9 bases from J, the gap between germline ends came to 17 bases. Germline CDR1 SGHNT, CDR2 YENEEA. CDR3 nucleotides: TGTGCCAGCAGCGCGTCCGGGACTTCGTTTTCACCCCTCCACTTT. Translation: CASSASGTSFSPLHF.

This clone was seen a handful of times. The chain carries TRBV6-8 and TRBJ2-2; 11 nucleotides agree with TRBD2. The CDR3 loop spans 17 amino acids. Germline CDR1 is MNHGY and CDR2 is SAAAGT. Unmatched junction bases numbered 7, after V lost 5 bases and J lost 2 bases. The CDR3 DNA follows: TGTGCCAGCAGTGCTCTAGCGGGGGGTGGCAACACCGGGGAGCTGTTTTTT. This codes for CASSALAGGGNTGELFF.

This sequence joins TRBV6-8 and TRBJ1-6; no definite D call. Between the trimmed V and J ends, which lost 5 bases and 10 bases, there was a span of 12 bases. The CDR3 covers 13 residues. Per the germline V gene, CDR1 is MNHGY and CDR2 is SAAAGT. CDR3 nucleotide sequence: TGTGCCAGCAGTCCCCTTACCAAATCACCCCTCCACTTT. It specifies CASSPLTKSPLHF.

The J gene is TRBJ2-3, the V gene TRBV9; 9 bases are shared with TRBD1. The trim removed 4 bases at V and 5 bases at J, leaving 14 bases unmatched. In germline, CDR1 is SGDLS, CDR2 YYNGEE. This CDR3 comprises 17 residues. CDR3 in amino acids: CASSPYSGTGIGDTQYF. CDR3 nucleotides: TGTGCCAGCAGCCCGTACTCCGGGACAGGGATCGGAGATACGCAGTATTTT. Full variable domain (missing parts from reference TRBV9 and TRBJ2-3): DSGVTQTPKHLITATGQRVTLRCSPRSGDLSVYWYQQSLDQGLQFLIQYYNGEERAKGNILERFSAQQFPDLHSELNLSSLELGDSALYFCASSPYSGTGIGDTQYFGPGTRLTVL.

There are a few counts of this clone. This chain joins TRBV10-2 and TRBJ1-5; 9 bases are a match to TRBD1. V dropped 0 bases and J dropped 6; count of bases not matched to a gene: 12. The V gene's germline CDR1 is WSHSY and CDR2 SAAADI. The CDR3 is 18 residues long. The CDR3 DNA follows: TGCGCCAGCAGTGAGTCGGACACCGGGACAGGGAATCGTCAGCCCCAGCATTTT. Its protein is CASSESDTGTGNRQPQHF.